These T cell receptor beta chains were read from a single sample in a study of blood T cell repertoires in COVID-19. Method: immunoSEQ multiplex PCR; TCRdb's copy keeps in-frame clones and lacks some. This sample has about 74,000 clones, with more than 70% found just once. The sample taken for sequencing was peripheral blood. The source of these receptors is a man aged 65-85 years with active or convalescent COVID-19. The CDR3 runs from the conserved cysteine through the conserved F or W. The order of the fields is V gene, CDR3 length, J gene, D gene, clone size, CDR3 DNA, CDR3 protein. A D gene is named only where the DNA matches it firmly. Clone size appears in some rows only: once, few, many, or a class for an expanded clone.

V: TRBV19
length: 16
J: TRBJ1-5
D: NA
size: NA
DNA: TGTGCCAGTAGTACAACCTGGGCAGACTACGATCAGCCCCAGCATTTT
CDR3: CASSTTWADYDQPQHF

V: TRBV12-5
length: 14
J: TRBJ2-5
D: NA
size: NA
DNA: TGTGCTAGTGGACCCGGACTGGCTCAAGAGACCCAGTACTTC
CDR3: CASGPGLAQETQYF

V: TRBV6-1
length: 15
J: TRBJ2-7
D: NA
size: NA
DNA: TGTGCCAGCAGTGAAGGGTACCTAGCGTCCTACGAGCAGTACTTC
CDR3: CASSEGYLASYEQYF

V: TRBV28
length: 12
J: TRBJ1-5
D: NA
size: once
DNA: TGTGCCAGCAGGGGGGCGGGTCAGCCCCAGCATTTT
CDR3: CASRGAGQPQHF

V: TRBV12-5
length: 15
J: TRBJ1-4
D: TRBD1
size: once
DNA: TGTGCTAGTGGTACTTCCGGGACAGTCAATGAAAAACTGTTTTTT
CDR3: CASGTSGTVNEKLFF

V: TRBV27
length: 18
J: TRBJ2-7
D: TRBD2
size: NA
DNA: TGTGCCAGCAGTTTCGGTAGGGCTAGCGGGTCCGGCCGTTACGAGCAGTACTTC
CDR3: CASSFGRASGSGRYEQYF

V: TRBV3-1/TRBV3-2
length: 12
J: TRBJ2-1
D: NA
size: NA
DNA: TGTGCCAGCAGCCGGGCCCGCAATGAGCAGTTCTTC
CDR3: CASSRARNEQFF

V: TRBV11-2
length: 13
J: TRBJ2-2
D: NA
size: NA
DNA: TGTGCCAGCAGCTTGCGGGGACCCGGGGAGCTGTTTTTT
CDR3: CASSLRGPGELFF

V: TRBV30
length: 15
J: TRBJ2-7
D: TRBD2
size: few
DNA: TGTGCCTGGAGTGTAATAGCGGGTGGCTGGAGCGAGCAGTACTTC
CDR3: CAWSVIAGGWSEQYF

V: TRBV11-2
length: 13
J: TRBJ2-5
D: NA
size: NA
DNA: TGTGCCAGCAGCCGAGGGAGTCAAGAGACCCAGTACTTC
CDR3: CASSRGSQETQYF

V: TRBV2
length: 15
J: TRBJ1-6
D: NA
size: NA
DNA: TGTGCCAGCAGCGCCCGGGGGTCGTATAATTCACCCCTCCACTTT
CDR3: CASSARGSYNSPLHF

V: TRBV27
length: 17
J: TRBJ1-5
D: NA
size: NA
DNA: TGTGCCAGCAGTTCCCAATTCGGGTCTCTTACCAATCAGCCCCAGCATTTT
CDR3: CASSSQFGSLTNQPQHF

V: TRBV7-6
length: 11
J: TRBJ2-1
D: NA
size: few
DNA: TGTGCCAGCAGCTTAGAGCATGAGCAGTTCTTC
CDR3: CASSLEHEQFF

V: TRBV3-1/TRBV3-2
length: 16
J: TRBJ2-2
D: NA
size: NA
DNA: TGTGCCAGCAGCCAAGCGGGAAACTGGAACACCGGGGAGCTGTTTTTT
CDR3: CASSQAGNWNTGELFF

V: TRBV19
length: 14
J: TRBJ2-5
D: TRBD2
size: NA
DNA: TGTGCCAGCGCACCCGGGACTACGAGGGAGACCCAGTACTTC
CDR3: CASAPGTTRETQYF

V: TRBV6-5
length: 16
J: TRBJ2-7
D: TRBD2
size: NA
DNA: TGTGCCAGCAGTTACCCCGACGGGACTAGAAGGTACGAGCAGTACTTC
CDR3: CASSYPDGTRRYEQYF

V: TRBV7-2
length: 13
J: TRBJ1-1
D: NA
size: NA
DNA: TGTGCCAGCAGCATACAGGGAAACACTGAAGCTTTCTTT
CDR3: CASSIQGNTEAFF

V: TRBV30
length: 15
J: TRBJ1-5
D: NA
size: once
DNA: TGTGCCTGGAGTGGGGCAGGAGGAGGCAATCAGCCCCAGCATTTT
CDR3: CAWSGAGGGNQPQHF

V: TRBV5-4
length: 15
J: TRBJ2-6
D: NA
size: NA
DNA: TGTGCCAGCGGAAACCGGAGCTCTGGGGCCAACGTCCTGACTTTC
CDR3: CASGNRSSGANVLTF

V: TRBV7-7
length: 16
J: TRBJ2-2
D: TRBD2
size: NA
DNA: TGTGCCAGCAGCTCGGGACTAGCGGGCGGTAGCGGGGAGCTGTTTTTT
CDR3: CASSSGLAGGSGELFF

V: TRBV10-2
length: 15
J: TRBJ1-3
D: NA
size: few
DNA: TGCGCCAGCAGGGGGACATCATTCTCTGGAAACACCATATATTTT
CDR3: CASRGTSFSGNTIYF

V: TRBV7-8
length: 14
J: TRBJ2-3
D: TRBD2
size: NA
DNA: TGTGCCAGCAGCCGGGGGGGACTGGGAGATACGCAGTATTTT
CDR3: CASSRGGLGDTQYF

V: TRBV5-1
length: 14
J: TRBJ2-5
D: TRBD2
size: NA
DNA: TGCGCCAGCAGCTTGGATGGCGGGAGAGAGACCCAGTACTTC
CDR3: CASSLDGGRETQYF

V: TRBV19
length: 15
J: TRBJ1-4
D: NA
size: NA
DNA: TGTGCCAGTAGTATAGCAGGGACAACTAATGAAAAACTGTTTTTT
CDR3: CASSIAGTTNEKLFF